Shown below are 29 T cell receptor beta chains from a single sample sequenced in a study of blood T cell repertoires in COVID-19. Clones were sequenced by immunoSEQ multiplex PCR, and TCRdb holds only the in-frame ones, with some missing. The table shows approximately 240,000 clones, with 86% occurring only once. Sample: PBMCs or T cells enriched from blood (not recorded which). These receptors originate from a woman aged 45-60 years in a cohort exposed to, infected with or recovered from COVID-19 (not recorded which).

The chain employs TRBV5-6 and TRBJ1-3; 7 bases fit TRBD1. V was pared by 4 bases and J by 4 bases, with 14 bases of the junction left unmatched. Germline lookup yields CDR1 SGHDT and CDR2 YYEEEE. This CDR3 contains 17 residues. The CDR3 region is CASSLGSKGAAGNTIYF. DNA of the CDR3: TGTGCCAGCAGCCTTGGGAGCAAGGGGGCTGCCGGAAACACCATATATTTT.

The chain has TRBV24-1 and TRBJ1-2; 7 nucleotides agree with TRBD1. The germline CDR1 and CDR2 sequences are KGHDR and SFDVKD. The V and J ends lost 7 bases and 6 bases, in that order; junction bases with no gene match: 7. The CDR3 spans 13 residues. CDR3 DNA: TGTGCCACCAGCCCAACAGGGGTGAATGGCTACACCTTC. It encodes CATSPTGVNGYTF.

This rearrangement joins TRBV6-4 to TRBJ2-1; 10 bases are a match to TRBD1. The germline gives CDR1 MRHNA, CDR2 SNTAGT. The CDR3 consists of 17 residues. J was trimmed by 7 bases and V by 4 bases; bases with no gene match: 13. CDR3 coding DNA: TGTGCCAGCAGTGTAGGGGCCCGACAGGGGGCGCTGAATGAGCAGTTCTTC. It translates to CASSVGARQGALNEQFF.

With respect to this clone: This specimen includes other DNA sequences encoding the same CDR3. The V and J genes are TRBV9 and TRBJ2-3; D remains unclear. The V end was cut by 0 bases, the J end by 2 bases, with 10 bases between. CDR3 length: 15 amino acids. Germline CDR1 SGDLS, CDR2 YYNGEE. The CDR3 sequence: CASSVVPQNTDTQYF. CDR3 DNA: TGTGCCAGCAGCGTAGTCCCCCAGAACACAGATACGCAGTATTTT.

The rearrangement joins TRBV4-3 to TRBJ1-2; unclear D gene. This CDR3 is built from 14 residues. Germline CDR1 and CDR2: LGHNA and YSLEER. Trimming removed 4 bases from V and 2 bases from J, with 11 bases in between. The CDR3 DNA reads as TGCGCCAGCAGCCGCGTAGTATCCAACTATGGCTACACCTTC. This gives the protein CASSRVVSNYGYTF.

V and J are TRBV7-2 and TRBJ1-5; D is possibly TRBD1 (5 bases). Per germline, CDR1 SGHTA and CDR2 FQGNSA. V was pared by 1 base and J by 5 bases, with 12 bases between. The CDR3 totals 15 residues. The CDR3 loop reads CASSLGRAGDQPQHF. For the CDR3, the DNA is TGTGCCAGCAGCTTAGGCAGGGCAGGCGATCAGCCCCAGCATTTT.

This chain uses TRBV7-3 with TRBJ2-1; 7 bases line up with TRBD1. The CDR3 has 17 residues. CDR1 is SGHTA and CDR2 is FQGTGA in the germline V gene. V trimming: 6 bases; J trimming: 0 bases; junction bases outside the gene matches: 11. The CDR3 coding sequence is TGTGCCAGCAGGTTTGATCCGACAGGGAGCTCCTACAATGAGCAGTTCTTC. This encodes CASRFDPTGSSYNEQFF.

The CDR3 coding sequence is TGTGCCAGCAGCGTAGCCCCAGGTACGGCCCGGAGGTCACCCCTCCACTTT. Its translation is CASSVAPGTARRSPLHF. The chain joins TRBV9 to TRBJ1-6; D unresolved. This CDR3 is built from 17 residues. V was clipped by 0 bases and J by 10 bases, with 20 bases between them. Germline V lookup: CDR1 SGDLS, CDR2 YYNGEE.

V and J are TRBV4-1 and TRBJ2-2; a weak D match, TRBD1 (6 bases). CDR1 and CDR2 from the germline V gene are MGHRA and YSYEKL. The ends were cut back, 4 bases at V and 4 bases at J, with 19 bases in the middle. The CDR3 contains 17 residues. CDR3 nucleotide sequence: TGCGCCAGCAGCCTTAAGGGGGTCCAGGGAATCACCGGGGAGCTGTTTTTT. Encoded protein: CASSLKGVQGITGELFF.

The genes are TRBV28 and TRBJ1-4; 7 nucleotides agree with TRBD1. The J segment lost 5 bases and the V segment lost 11 bases, leaving 8 bases of the junction unmatched. The length of the CDR3 is 13 residues. CDR1 and CDR2 (germline): MDHEN, SYDVKM. The CDR3 nucleotides read TGTGCCGTTACAGGGGCCGTAAATGAAAAACTGTTTTTT. This encodes CAVTGAVNEKLFF.

A note on this clone: The germline gene is not matched at one end of the junction; a read error may be the cause. The rearrangement links TRBV7-7 to TRBJ2-1; 8 nucleotides match TRBD1. From germline, CDR1 is SSHAT and CDR2 FNYEAQ (reference sequence). This CDR3 contains 15 residues. CDR3 bases: TGTGCTAGCAGCCGAGGACAGGGCCTGATCGGTGAGCAGTTCTTC. It translates to CASSRGQGLIGEQFF. The full variable domain, completed using reference TRBV7-7 and TRBJ2-1, is GAGVSQSPRYKVTKRGQDVTLRCDPISSHATLYWYQQALGQGPEFLTYFNYEAQPDKSGLPSDRFSAERPEGSISTLTIQRTEQRDSAMYRCASSRGQGLIGEQFFGPGTRLTVL.

The chain uses TRBV9 and TRBJ2-3; maybe TRBD2 (6 bases). Germline lookup yields CDR1 SGDLS and CDR2 YYNGEE. This CDR3 contains 15 residues. Between the trimmed V and J ends, which lost 0 bases and 3 bases, there was a span of 11 bases. Here the CDR3 DNA reads TGTGCCAGCAGCGTAGGGGTAGCGGCAACAGATACGCAGTATTTT. This codes for CASSVGVAATDTQYF.

The V call is TRBV30, the J call TRBJ2-1; 11 nucleotides align to TRBD2. This CDR3 is 13 amino acids long. V was pared by 2 bases and J by 6 bases, with 0 bases of the junction left unmatched. Looked up from germline, CDR1 is GTSNPN and CDR2 is SVGIG (reference sequence). CDR3 in amino acids: CAWSTSGGNEQFF. The DNA for the CDR3 is TGTGCCTGGAGTACTAGCGGGGGCAATGAGCAGTTCTTC.

This clone showed up just once. This chain uses TRBV2 with TRBJ2-1, with TRBD1 as a possible D gene (6 bases). Trimming cost V 4 bases and J 7 bases, with 11 bases left between them. The germline V gene encodes CDR1 SNHLY and CDR2 FYNNEI. The CDR3 has 13 amino acids. The CDR3 reads CASSVEGENEQFF. The CDR3 nucleotides are TGTGCCAGCAGTGTCGAGGGGGAGAATGAGCAGTTCTTC.

This chain links TRBV5-4 with TRBJ2-7; TRBD1 is a possible D gene (7 bases). Per the germline V gene, CDR1 is SGHNT and CDR2 is YYREEE (reference sequence). The CDR3 length is 13 residues. V lost 2 bases, J lost 3 bases, and 9 bases lay in between. CDR3 in amino acids: CASSFQGGYEQYF. The CDR3 region has the DNA TGTGCCAGCAGCTTTCAGGGGGGCTACGAGCAGTACTTC.

J is TRBJ1-1 and V is TRBV6-5, with TRBD1 matching over 7 bases. CDR1 and CDR2 (germline): MNHEY, SVGAGI. CDR3 length: 15 residues. The trim removed 2 bases at V and 3 bases at J, leaving 6 bases unmatched. For the CDR3, the DNA is TGTGCCAGCAGTTACGGACAGGTTGGCGACACTGAAGCTTTCTTT. Translating gives CASSYGQVGDTEAFF.

In this sample, this clone turned up once. V is TRBV27 and J is TRBJ1-2; TRBD1 might be the D (5 bases). Germline CDR1 reads MNHEY; CDR2 reads SMNVEV (reference sequence). The CDR3 is 12 residues long. V shed 5 bases and J shed 8 bases, with 12 bases lying between them. The CDR3 loop is CASSRQGSGYTF. CDR3 nucleotides: TGTGCCAGCAGTCGGCAGGGATCCGGCTACACCTTC.

The chain carries TRBV5-1 and TRBJ2-3; 10 nucleotides line up with TRBD1. The CDR3 loop spans 17 amino acids. From germline, CDR1 is SGHRS and CDR2 YFSETQ. J gave up 3 bases and V 4 bases, and 11 bases lay outside the gene matches. CDR3 coding DNA: TGCGCCAGCAGCCTAGGAACCGGGACAGGGGTAACAGATACGCAGTATTTT. It yields the protein CASSLGTGTGVTDTQYF.

V is TRBV6-2 or TRBV6-3 and J is TRBJ2-2; D gene ambiguous. The CDR3 runs to 16 residues. The V and J ends lost 0 bases and 4 bases respectively, with 12 bases between them. CDR1 is MNHEY and CDR2 is SVGEGT in the germline V gene. This chain's CDR3 is CASSYSKAQLTGELFF. CDR3 DNA sequence: TGTGCCAGCAGTTACTCGAAGGCACAGCTCACCGGGGAGCTGTTTTTT.

This clone has just one count. The chain couples TRBV7-2 to TRBJ1-2; 7 bases line up with TRBD1. Looked up from germline, CDR1 is SGHTA and CDR2 is FQGNSA. The CDR3 totals 15 residues. V shed 5 bases, J shed 4 bases, and the junction held 10 bases outside the gene matches. CDR3 in amino acids: CASSLEEGATYGYTF. In DNA form, the CDR3 reads TGTGCCAGCAGCCTAGAGGAGGGGGCGACCTATGGCTACACCTTC.

A note on this clone: Other DNA sequences in the same sample also yield this CDR3. J is TRBJ1-2 and V is TRBV19; 7 positions agree with TRBD1. This CDR3 comprises 14 residues. Germline CDR1 is LNHDA and CDR2 is SQIVND (reference sequence). The V gene end was trimmed by 3 bases and the J gene end by 5 bases; junction bases not matched to a gene: 6. Here the CDR3 reads CASSISAGGYGYTF. The DNA of the CDR3 is TGTGCCAGTAGTATTTCGGCAGGGGGGTATGGCTACACCTTC. The whole variable domain, filled in from reference TRBV19 and TRBJ1-2, reads DGGITQSPKYLFRKEGQNVTLSCEQNLNHDAMYWYRQDPGQGLRLIYYSQIVNDFQKGDIAEGYSVSREKKESFPLTVTSAQKNPTAFYLCASSISAGGYGYTFGSGTRLTVV.

The gene calls are TRBV5-1 and TRBJ1-2; TRBD1 aligns across 9 bases. Germline trimming cut 4 bases from V and 6 bases from J; bases unmatched to any gene: 7. Germline assignment: CDR1 SGHRS and CDR2 YFSETQ. This CDR3 region has 14 residues. For the CDR3, the DNA is TGCGCCAGCAGCCTTAGACAGGGGGTGGATGGCTACACCTTC. Amino acids: CASSLRQGVDGYTF.

This chain connects TRBV10-3 to TRBJ2-1, with a possible D match to TRBD1 (5 bases). V was cut by 6 bases and J by 5 bases, with 17 bases left in between. The germline V gene encodes CDR1 ENHRY and CDR2 SYGVKD. This CDR3 comprises 15 residues. The CDR3 here is CAISKTELSNNEQFF. CDR3 bases: TGTGCCATCAGCAAGACAGAGCTTTCCAACAATGAGCAGTTCTTC.

The chain has TRBV4-3 and TRBJ1-6; D remains ambiguous. V lost 1 base to trimming and J lost 5 bases, with 9 bases between them. The V gene's germline CDR1 is LGHNA and CDR2 YSLEER. The CDR3 sequence is 15 residues long. The CDR3 reads CASSQADTNNSPLHF. The CDR3 nucleotides are TGCGCCAGCAGCCAAGCAGACACCAATAATTCACCCCTCCACTTT.

The J gene is TRBJ1-5, the V gene TRBV11-2, with a weak D call TRBD1 (6 bases). The V end lost 4 bases, the J end lost 6 bases, and 16 bases lay between the germline ends. CDR1 is SGHAT, CDR2 FQNNGV, per germline. The CDR3 runs to 15 residues. The DNA for the CDR3 is TGTGCCAGCAGCTCCCAACAGGGAACTGGTCAGCCCCAGCATTTT. Its translation: CASSSQQGTGQPQHF.

The chain combines TRBV11-2 with TRBJ1-6; the D gene is possibly TRBD1 (6 bases). Trimming cost V 5 bases and J 13 bases, with 18 bases left between them. Germline values: CDR1 SGHAT, CDR2 FQNNGV. There are 14 residues in the CDR3. The CDR3 reads CASSLLEGESPLHF. CDR3 in DNA: TGTGCCAGCAGCCTACTAGAGGGGGAGAGCCCCCTCCACTTT.

The chain recombines TRBV18 with TRBJ1-5; tentative D call: TRBD1 (6 bases). V lost 6 bases, J lost 6 bases, and 15 bases lay in between. The CDR3 has 14 amino acids. Germline values: CDR1 KGHSH, CDR2 LQKENI. This CDR3 reads CASSPGQVAQPQHF. The CDR3 nucleotides are TGTGCCAGCTCCCCGGGACAAGTCGCTCAGCCCCAGCATTTT.

The chain couples TRBV15 to TRBJ2-5; TRBD1 matches at 8 bases. The CDR3 sequence is 16 residues long. After removal of 4 bases from V and 6 bases from J, the junction contained 13 bases not matched to a gene. Germline V gene lookup returns CDR1 LNHNV and CDR2 YYDKDF (reference sequence). The CDR3 is CATSTEARQGTQTQYF. For the CDR3, the DNA is TGTGCCACCAGCACTGAGGCGAGACAGGGGACACAGACCCAGTACTTC.

This chain connects TRBV7-6 to TRBJ2-1, with TRBD2 identical over 14 bases. V trimming: 5 bases; J trimming: 9 bases; junction bases outside the gene matches: 9. CDR3 length equals 16 residues. The germline V gene encodes CDR1 SGHVS and CDR2 FNYEAQ. The CDR3 protein is CASSRLAGGLKVEQFF. In DNA form, the CDR3 reads TGTGCCAGCAGCCGACTAGCGGGGGGGCTGAAGGTTGAGCAGTTCTTC.